This is a list of T cell receptor beta chains from one sample in a study of blood T cell repertoires in COVID-19. Clones were read by immunoSEQ multiplex PCR, and TCRdb kept only the in-frame ones, dropping some. In the table there are over 200,000 clones, 80% to 95% of which are singletons. The sample taken for sequencing was peripheral blood. The source of these receptors is a man aged 55 to 69 with COVID-19, enrolled during active disease. CDR3s include the opening cysteine and the closing phenylalanine or tryptophan. D genes are given only for firm matches. The size entry is marked missing in some rows and otherwise reads once, few, many or a size class.

clone_size j_call v_call d_call cdr3_aa cdr3_nt
- TRBJ2-2 TRBV7-3 TRBD2 CASSAQLAGTNTGELFF TGTGCCAGCAGCGCCCAACTAGCGGGAACAAACACCGGGGAGCTGTTTTTT
- TRBJ2-1 TRBV7-6 TRBD2 CASSLVSAGLAGPNEQFF TGTGCCAGCAGCTTAGTTAGCGCGGGACTAGCGGGACCAAATGAGCAGTTCTTC
- TRBJ1-4 TRBV18 - CASSFQGTNEKLFF TGTGCCAGCTCGTTCCAGGGGACTAATGAAAAACTGTTTTTT
- TRBJ2-2 TRBV5-1 TRBD2 CASSEISGSKTGELFF TGCGCCAGCAGCGAAATTAGCGGGAGTAAAACCGGGGAGCTGTTTTTT
- TRBJ1-2 TRBV28 - CASKRGSPVPLYGYTF TGTGCCAGCAAACGAGGGAGTCCCGTACCCCTTTATGGCTACACCTTC
- TRBJ2-2 TRBV27 TRBD1 CASRMGQGADTGELFF TGTGCCAGCAGAATGGGACAGGGGGCGGACACCGGGGAGCTGTTTTTT
- TRBJ2-1 TRBV27 TRBD2 CASSGQAGAKTPEQFF TGTGCCAGCAGTGGCCAAGCGGGAGCAAAAACCCCTGAGCAGTTCTTC
- TRBJ1-5 TRBV5-1 TRBD1 CASSSGTADQPQHF TGCGCCAGCAGCTCCGGGACAGCTGATCAGCCCCAGCATTTT
- TRBJ1-5 TRBV28 TRBD1 CASSLDNRGWYHF TGTGCCAGCAGTTTAGACAACAGGGGGTGGTATCATTTT
- TRBJ2-7 TRBV2 TRBD1 CASNPQGTTYEQYF TGTGCCAGCAACCCACAGGGGACCACCTACGAGCAGTACTTC
- TRBJ1-3 TRBV2 - CASSEGGEGNTIYF TGTGCCAGCAGTGAAGGGGGGGAAGGAAACACCATATATTTT
- TRBJ2-5 TRBV11-2 - CASSLVQQETQYF TGTGCCAGCAGCTTAGTACAGCAAGAGACCCAGTACTTC
- TRBJ1-5 TRBV27 - CASSFLGAPGQPQHF TGTGCCAGCAGTTTCTTGGGGGCGCCGGGTCAGCCCCAGCATTTT
- TRBJ1-1 TRBV18 TRBD1 CASFTRAGGEGTEAFF TGTGCCAGCTTCACCCGAGCAGGGGGTGAAGGCACTGAAGCTTTCTTT
- TRBJ1-5 TRBV10-3 TRBD1 CASVANQGANQPQHF TGTGCCTCCGTCGCGAACCAGGGGGCGAACCAGCCCCAGCATTTT
- TRBJ1-2 TRBV30 - CAWVQDSGRYGYTF TGTGCCTGGGTTCAGGATTCCGGTCGGTATGGCTACACCTTC
- TRBJ2-7 TRBV5-4 - CASSLGTGISYEQYF TGTGCCAGCAGCTTGGGTACGGGAATCTCCTACGAGCAGTACTTC
once TRBJ2-2 TRBV15 - CATSRDRGNTGELFF TGTGCCACCAGCAGAGACAGGGGGAACACCGGGGAGCTGTTTTTT
once TRBJ1-2 TRBV3-1/TRBV3-2 - CASSTEHRAIYGYTF TGTGCCAGCAGCACGGAACACAGGGCAATCTATGGCTACACCTTC
once TRBJ1-3 TRBV11-2 - CASSLGRVKAGNTIYF TGTGCCAGCAGCTTAGGCAGGGTAAAAGCTGGAAACACCATATATTTT
- TRBJ1-3 TRBV7-9 - CASSLALRLSGNTIYF TGTGCCAGCAGCTTAGCGCTCAGGCTATCTGGAAACACCATATATTTT
- TRBJ1-1 TRBV7-3 - CASSSGVGTEAFF TGTGCCAGCAGCTCCGGGGTAGGGACTGAAGCTTTCTTT
- TRBJ2-1 TRBV3-1/TRBV3-2 TRBD2 CASSRLAGDNEQFF TGTGCCAGCAGCCGACTAGCGGGAGACAATGAGCAGTTCTTC
- TRBJ2-2 TRBV3-1/TRBV3-2 TRBD2 CASSQDLTSGGSGELFF TGTGCCAGCAGCCAAGATCTCACTAGCGGGGGATCGGGGGAGCTGTTTTTT
- TRBJ2-2 TRBV7-2 - CASSYDPSGNGELFF TGTGCCAGCAGCTACGACCCATCCGGGAACGGGGAGCTGTTTTTT
once TRBJ2-1 TRBV30 - CAWRLGGGNEQFF TGTGCCTGGAGACTGGGGGGTGGTAATGAGCAGTTCTTC
- TRBJ2-2 TRBV5-1 - CASSLAWGRDTGELFF TGCGCCAGCAGCTTGGCGTGGGGGCGGGACACCGGGGAGCTGTTTTTT
- TRBJ2-1 TRBV7-5 - CARSLLVHEQFF TGTGCCAGAAGCTTACTAGTGCATGAGCAGTTCTTC
- TRBJ2-2 TRBV28 TRBD2 CASTLGLAGGPRTGELFF TGTGCCAGCACCCTGGGACTAGCGGGAGGGCCGAGGACCGGGGAGCTGTTTTTT
few TRBJ1-1 TRBV5-1 - CASSLFPRENTEAFF TGCGCCAGCAGCTTGTTTCCCAGGGAGAACACTGAAGCTTTCTTT
once TRBJ2-2 TRBV5-1 TRBD1 CASSMGQWAGELFF TGCGCCAGCAGCATGGGACAGTGGGCCGGGGAGCTGTTTTTT
once TRBJ2-1 TRBV9 - CASGDLGLPYNEQFF TGTGCCAGCGGTGACCTGGGCCTGCCCTACAATGAGCAGTTCTTC
- TRBJ2-7 TRBV19 - CASSRAGPIYEQYF TGTGCCAGTAGTAGGGCGGGGCCCATCTACGAGCAGTACTTC
- TRBJ1-1 TRBV7-2 - CASSLNGLENTEAFF TGTGCCAGCAGCTTAAATGGACTCGAGAACACTGAAGCTTTCTTT
- TRBJ2-3 TRBV30 - CAWSVKRLADTQYF TGTGCCTGGAGTGTAAAGCGGTTGGCAGATACGCAGTATTTT
- TRBJ1-1 TRBV29-1 TRBD1 CSVVTGAPNTEAFF TGCAGCGTTGTGACAGGGGCCCCCAACACTGAAGCTTTCTTT
once TRBJ2-2 TRBV5-4 TRBD1 CASSSPTGAMNTGELFF TGTGCCAGCAGCTCCCCAACAGGGGCGATGAACACCGGGGAGCTGTTTTTT
- TRBJ2-2 TRBV7-6 - CASSLVSLDTYTGELFF TGTGCCAGCAGCTTAGTATCATTAGACACCTACACCGGGGAGCTGTTTTTT
once TRBJ2-1 TRBV2 TRBD2 CAGAGGWNNEQFF TGTGCCGGAGCGGGGGGCTGGAACAATGAGCAGTTCTTC
- TRBJ2-2 TRBV6-1 TRBD2 CASSVTSGGNTGELFF TGTGCCAGCAGTGTGACTAGCGGGGGGAACACCGGGGAGCTGTTTTTT
- TRBJ2-5 TRBV6-5 - CASGLSGAQETQYF TGTGCCAGCGGTCTGTCAGGGGCCCAAGAGACCCAGTACTTC
once TRBJ2-1 TRBV12-2 - CASRLDGGEQFF TGTGCAAGTCGCTTAGACGGGGGTGAGCAGTTCTTC
- TRBJ2-7 TRBV5-4 TRBD1 CASSPRGQGYEQYF TGTGCCAGCAGCCCTCGGGGACAGGGCTACGAGCAGTACTTC